This T cell receptor beta chain derives from a study of cytomegalovirus exposure and HLA in healthy donors. Study results and caveats: Across all donors, roughly uniform sequencing depth was an assumption of the presence/absence analyses. A reported reduction in N-insertions relative to the roughly 700-donor mean was seen in an Asian-associated ancestry cluster in a later analysis. Equally common other TCR beta chains were less clonally expanded than HLA-associated ones, a later analysis found.

PCR amplification relied on 60 Vbeta primers (plus 13 Jbeta primers). Authors' analysis steps: Counted up in a later analysis, unique TCR beta chains came to roughly 80 million, with about 9.9 million shared. Only in-frame clones appear in the TCRdb table, and some are missing; sequencing was by immunoSEQ multiplex PCR. Clone size and the V and J calls come from that table; the DNA yielded D and trimming. The table has 150,000 to 200,000 clones, around 86% seen once. This clone was counted between two and nine times. Antigen unknown. Sequence at one end of the junction differs from germline and may be a read error. The sequencing sample was made of PBMCs. This clonotype was sampled from a woman aged 50 to 65 in good health and CMV-seropositive.

CDR3 in DNA: TGTTCCAGCAGCTTATTCAGGGATGAGCAGTTCTTC. Its translation: CSSSLFRDEQFF. The chain joins TRBV7-9 to TRBJ2-1; TRBD1 might be the D (5 bases). Germline CDR1 SEHNR, CDR2 FQNEAQ (reference sequence). The CDR3 extends over 12 amino acids.